Each of the 10 T cell receptor beta chains below was sequenced from the same sample in a study of PD-1 blockade in classical Hodgkin lymphoma. The patients all showed relapse after autologous stem cell transplantation, while their brentuximab vedotin exposure varied. Libraries were prepared by immunoSEQ multiplex PCR; TCRdb keeps only in-frame clonotypes and omits some of them. The table lists 89,000 or so clones, around 90% of them singletons. The source was peripheral blood mononuclear cells (PBMCs), collected before the second cycle of nivolumab. Receptor source: a human donor with classical Hodgkin lymphoma.

The rearrangement uses TRBV27 and TRBJ2-7; tentative D call: TRBD1 (5 bases). The CDR3 loop spans 15 amino acids. Germline CDR1 reads MNHEY; CDR2 reads SMNVEV (reference sequence). V lost 6 bases and J 2 bases, leaving 17 bases between the germline ends. The DNA for the CDR3 is TGTGCCAGCAGCCTTGGGGCTGGCTATACCTACGAGCAGTACTTC. This translates into CASSLGAGYTYEQYF.

The V and J genes are TRBV14 and TRBJ2-3; D gene ambiguous. The CDR3 consists of 15 residues. The V end was cut by 4 bases, the J end by 1 base, with 12 bases between. From germline, CDR1 is SGHDN and CDR2 FVKESK. The CDR3 coding sequence is TGTGCCAGCAGCCCCCCTGGGCGCCGCACAGATACGCAGTATTTT. This codes for CASSPPGRRTDTQYF.

The chain has TRBV9 and TRBJ2-2, with TRBD2 as a possible D gene (5 bases). Germline loops: CDR1 SGDLS, CDR2 YYNGEE. The V end was cut by 0 bases, the J end by 5 bases, with 20 bases between. The length of the CDR3 is 18 residues. CDR3 sequence (DNA): TGTGCCAGCAGCGTAGATCTCCCCCACGCGGGTAAAACCGGGGAGCTGTTTTTT. The encoded protein is CASSVDLPHAGKTGELFF.

J is TRBJ2-5 and V is TRBV28, with a tentative D call TRBD2 (6 bases). Trimming cost V 2 bases and J 1 base, with 11 bases left between them. The V gene's germline CDR1 is MDHEN and CDR2 SYDVKM. This CDR3 has 15 amino acids. The CDR3 region has the DNA TGTGCCAGCAGTTTACGACGGAGGGGCCAAGAGACCCAGTACTTC. It codes for CASSLRRRGQETQYF.

The chain joins TRBV5-8 to TRBJ1-2; D call uncertain. This CDR3 contains 12 residues. Germline V lookup: CDR1 SGHTS, CDR2 YDEGEE. V dropped 4 bases and J dropped 3 bases, with 7 bases sitting between them. The CDR3 loop is CASSAVDYGYTF. The CDR3 region has the DNA TGTGCCAGCAGCGCAGTGGACTATGGCTACACCTTC.

This clone occurred a few times. V usage is TRBV10-3 and J usage is TRBJ2-7; 9 bases match TRBD1. Germline V gives CDR1 ENHRY, CDR2 SYGVKD. The CDR3 is 14 amino acids. Trimming took 7 bases from V and 0 from J; bases not matched to a gene: 4. The CDR3 sequence: CAITDRGSSYEQYF. DNA for the CDR3: TGTGCCATCACCGACAGGGGGTCCTCCTACGAGCAGTACTTC.

The chain is built from TRBV19 and TRBJ1-2, with D unclear. Trimming shortened V by 3 bases and J by 4 bases, and 6 bases separated the two germline ends. CDR1 and CDR2 (germline): LNHDA, SQIVND (reference sequence). The CDR3 length is 12 residues. CDR3: CASSISVYGYTF. The DNA for the CDR3 is TGTGCCAGTAGTATTTCCGTCTATGGCTACACCTTC. Complete variable domain (other parts from reference TRBV19 and TRBJ1-2): DGGITQSPKYLFRKEGQNVTLSCEQNLNHDAMYWYRQDPGQGLRLIYYSQIVNDFQKGDIAEGYSVSREKKESFPLTVTSAQKNPTAFYLCASSISVYGYTFGSGTRLTVV.

The rearrangement uses TRBV30 and TRBJ1-4, with a tentative D call TRBD1 (5 bases). Trimming pared 7 bases from V and 1 base from J, leaving 13 bases between. CDR1 is GTSNPN and CDR2 is SVGIG in the germline V gene (reference sequence). This CDR3 spans 14 amino acids. In DNA form, the CDR3 reads TGTGCCTCTCAAAGGGGTGGAACTAATGAAAAACTGTTTTTT. It translates to CASQRGGTNEKLFF.

The V and J genes are TRBV2 and TRBJ2-7, with TRBD1 identical over 9 bases. Trimming at V came to 8 bases and at J to 3 bases, leaving 8 bases not matched to a gene. Germline V lookup: CDR1 SNHLY, CDR2 FYNNEI. The CDR3 covers 14 residues. The CDR3 sequence is CASLDRGRVYEQYF. CDR3 nucleotide sequence: TGTGCCAGCTTGGACAGGGGACGGGTCTACGAGCAGTACTTC.

This clone was recorded only once. The chain recombines TRBV7-9 with TRBJ1-1, with a tentative D call TRBD1 (5 bases). This CDR3 is built from 13 residues. V shed 5 bases and J shed 2 bases, with 9 bases lying between them. The germline V gene encodes CDR1 SEHNR and CDR2 FQNEAQ (reference sequence). The CDR3 protein is CASSRDSNTEAFF. The CDR3, as DNA: TGTGCCAGCAGCCGAGACAGTAACACTGAAGCTTTCTTT.